The entry below describes one T cell receptor (beta chain). Its antigen is not identified. These data are taken from a study of T-cell reconstitution after alpha-beta-depleted transplantation in children. Whole-study results and caveats: Roughly two months post-transplant, alpha-beta T cells reportedly originated from several hundred graft clones that had expanded. There were some patients whose high TCRbeta diversity at day 60 came from surviving recipient T cells and thymic progenitors. Counts and diversity of T cells one year after transplant came mostly from newly produced T cells.

Unique molecular identifiers were built into the TCRbeta library. One entry per CDR3 protein results from TCRdb running MiXCR on the PCR reads. The data hold under 450,000 distinct CDR3 sequences, with about a sixth observed a single time. V lost 7 bases, J lost 5 bases, and 13 bases lay in between. Germline V gene sequence: CDR1 KGHDR, CDR2 SFDVKD. This CDR3 has 14 amino acids. The chain joins TRBV24-1 to TRBJ2-2; a weak D match, TRBD2 (6 bases). The origin of this receptor is a boy under two years old who had a stem cell transplant for Wiskott-Aldrich syndrome, so the T cells may come from the graft donor. This sample comprised PBMCs, mostly from graft donor cells, obtained 360 days after TCRalphabeta/CD19-depleted stem cell transplant. The CDR3 coding sequence is TGTGCCACCAGGGATACTAGCCATACCGGGGAGCTGTTTTTT. It codes for CATRDTSHTGELFF.